Below, 25 T cell receptor beta chains from the same sample are listed, as sequenced in a study of OX40 agonist ivuxolimab in advanced cancers. Data came from immunoSEQ multiplex PCR; TCRdb stores just in-frame clones and leaves some out. The sample lists 39,000 or so clones, about 94% seen once, with under 25% in the top ten. Specimen: CD4+ or CD8+ T cells sorted from blood, collected in a trial of the OX40 agonist ivuxolimab. The origin of the receptors is an adult with an advanced solid tumor such as melanoma, head and neck, liver or kidney cancer.

This rearrangement joins TRBV27 to TRBJ2-2, with D perhaps matching TRBD2 (6 bases). CDR1 MNHEY and CDR2 SMNVEV come from the germline V gene (reference sequence). The CDR3 contains 13 residues. Between the trimmed V and J ends, which lost 3 bases and 7 bases, there was a span of 9 bases. CDR3 DNA sequence: TGTGCCAGCAGTTTGGGGGGTCACGGGGAGCTGTTTTTT. Its protein is CASSLGGHGELFF.

This rearrangement joins TRBV4-3 to TRBJ1-4; possibly TRBD1 for D (5 bases). There are 14 residues in the CDR3. The V end lost 1 base, the J end lost 8 bases, and 11 bases lay between the germline ends. Germline V lookup: CDR1 LGHNA, CDR2 YSLEER. Here the CDR3 reads CASSQARAEEKLFF. DNA for the CDR3: TGCGCCAGCAGCCAAGCCAGGGCGGAGGAAAAACTGTTTTTT.

For the CDR3, the DNA is TGTGCCAGCAGCGTAGTCGGGGGGACCGGGGAGCTGTTTTTT. Its protein is CASSVVGGTGELFF. J is TRBJ2-2 and V is TRBV9, with TRBD2 identical over 7 bases. V trimming: 0 bases; J trimming: 5 bases; junction bases outside the gene matches: 1. The CDR3 loop spans 14 amino acids. Germline V gene data show CDR1 as SGDLS and CDR2 as YYNGEE.

The chain uses TRBV19 and TRBJ1-1; maybe TRBD1 (6 bases). Germline loops: CDR1 LNHDA, CDR2 SQIVND (reference sequence). The CDR3 runs 14 residues. V gave up 6 bases and J gave up 4 bases, with 15 bases separating them. This CDR3 is CASSLGRGVTEAFF. The CDR3, as DNA: TGTGCCAGTAGCCTTGGTAGGGGGGTCACTGAAGCTTTCTTT.

The chain combines TRBV6-5 with TRBJ1-1; D may be TRBD1 (5 bases). Germline V lookup: CDR1 MNHEY, CDR2 SVGAGI. The V and J ends lost 2 bases and 5 bases respectively, with 15 bases between them. The CDR3 is made up of 15 amino acids. CDR3 amino acids: CASSYGTRRTTEAFF. CDR3 DNA sequence: TGTGCCAGCAGTTACGGTACACGAAGGACAACTGAAGCTTTCTTT.

The chain has TRBV9 and TRBJ2-6; D remains unclear. CDR3 length equals 19 residues. Germline V gives CDR1 SGDLS, CDR2 YYNGEE. Trimming cost V 3 bases and J 2 bases, with 21 bases left between them. CDR3 loop: CASSDRRGDPPAGANVLTF. CDR3 coding DNA: TGTGCCAGCAGCGACCGCCGCGGCGACCCTCCAGCTGGGGCCAACGTCCTGACTTTC.

This chain joins TRBV7-8 and TRBJ2-1; D is tentatively TRBD1 or TRBD2 (5 bases each). Trimming removed 5 bases from V and 8 bases from J, with 13 bases in between. The V gene's germline CDR1 is SGHVS and CDR2 FQNEAQ. This CDR3 is built from 13 residues. The CDR3 is CASSPRLGDEQFF. CDR3 coding DNA: TGTGCCAGCAGCCCGCGCCTGGGGGATGAGCAGTTCTTC.

V and J are TRBV9 and TRBJ2-1; possible D gene TRBD1, 6 bases. The CDR3 extends over 16 amino acids. Trimming pared 1 base from V and 0 bases from J, leaving 11 bases between. The V gene's germline CDR1 is SGDLS and CDR2 YYNGEE. CDR3 sequence (DNA): TGTGCCAGCAGCGTACACGACAGGAGCTCCTACAATGAGCAGTTCTTC. Amino acids: CASSVHDRSSYNEQFF.

A single count supports this clone. The rearrangement links TRBV25-1 to TRBJ2-5; possibly TRBD1 for D (5 bases). The CDR3 runs 14 residues. V was pared by 0 bases and J by 5 bases, with 10 bases between. Germline V gene lookup returns CDR1 MGHDK and CDR2 SYGVNS. CDR3 region: CASSEYRVGETQYF. The DNA of the CDR3 is TGTGCCAGCAGTGAATACAGGGTTGGGGAGACCCAGTACTTC.

The chain carries TRBV7-9 and TRBJ1-2, with a tentative D call TRBD1 (6 bases). The CDR3 runs to 13 residues. CDR1 is SEHNR and CDR2 is FQNEAQ in the germline V gene (reference sequence). The V end was cut by 7 bases, the J end by 8 bases, with 17 bases between. CDR3 sequence: CASTPRGAEGYTF. The DNA for the CDR3 is TGTGCCAGCACCCCCCGGGGGGCGGAAGGCTACACCTTC.

CDR3 amino acids: CASSQDQGYEQYF. The CDR3 DNA is TGCGCCAGCAGCCAAGATCAGGGTTACGAGCAGTACTTC. This sequence joins TRBV4-1 and TRBJ2-7; weak D call: TRBD1 (5 bases). CDR3 size: 13 residues. CDR1 is MGHRA and CDR2 is YSYEKL in the germline V gene. Between the trimmed V and J ends, which lost 0 bases and 4 bases, there was a span of 7 bases.

The J gene is TRBJ2-6, the V gene TRBV10-3; D is perhaps TRBD2 (5 bases). Germline V lookup: CDR1 ENHRY, CDR2 SYGVKD. Trimming removed 6 bases at V and 2 bases at J, with 14 bases between. The CDR3 is 16 residues long. CDR3 DNA: TGTGCCATCAGGGGGAGTACTTGGGCTGGGGCCAACGTCCTGACTTTC. Residues: CAIRGSTWAGANVLTF.

This chain joins TRBV7-9 and TRBJ1-5; D is undetermined. This CDR3 has 14 residues. Trimming removed 1 base from V and 5 bases from J, with 9 bases in between. CDR1 is SEHNR and CDR2 is FQNEAQ in the germline V gene (reference sequence). DNA of the CDR3: TGTGCCAGCAGCTTAGGGGAGTCCGATCAGCCCCAGCATTTT. Translating gives CASSLGESDQPQHF.

The J gene is TRBJ2-3, the V gene TRBV11-2, with 9 bases fitting TRBD2. Trimming removed 5 bases from V and 2 bases from J; junction bases left unmatched: 11. The CDR3 totals 17 residues. CDR1 SGHAT and CDR2 FQNNGV come from the germline V gene. The CDR3 region has the DNA TGTGCCAGCAGCCACCCTCCGGCGGGAGGGCTCACAGATACGCAGTATTTT. Translation gives CASSHPPAGGLTDTQYF.

V usage is TRBV28 and J usage is TRBJ2-5; TRBD1 or TRBD2 may be the D gene (7 bases each). The CDR3 totals 14 residues. V was clipped by 5 bases and J by 4 bases, with 14 bases between them. Per germline, CDR1 MDHEN and CDR2 SYDVKM. CDR3 residues: CASSQGGVIETQYF. In DNA, the CDR3 is TGTGCCAGCAGTCAGGGGGGGGTCATAGAGACCCAGTACTTC. Supplemented by reference TRBV28 and TRBJ2-5, the full variable domain reads DVKVTQSSRYLVKRTGEKVFLECVQDMDHENMFWYRQDPGLGLRLIYFSYDVKMKEKGDIPEGYSVSREKKERFSLILESASTNQTSMYLCASSQGGVIETQYFGPGTRLLVL.

This rearrangement joins TRBV9 to TRBJ2-3, with D hard to call. CDR1 and CDR2 (germline): SGDLS, YYNGEE. CDR3 length equals 13 residues. V lost 4 bases and J lost 0, with 6 bases in between. The CDR3 DNA reads TGTGCCAGCAGCAAACTCAGCACAGATACGCAGTATTTT. Translating it yields CASSKLSTDTQYF. The full variable domain, with the rest looked up from reference TRBV9 and TRBJ2-3, is DSGVTQTPKHLITATGQRVTLRCSPRSGDLSVYWYQQSLDQGLQFLIQYYNGEERAKGNILERFSAQQFPDLHSELNLSSLELGDSALYFCASSKLSTDTQYFGPGTRLTVL.

This clone appeared once. The rearrangement uses TRBV7-6 and TRBJ2-7; D uncertain. The germline CDR1 and CDR2 sequences are SGHVS and FNYEAQ. V was trimmed by 5 bases and J by 5 bases, leaving 10 bases between them. The CDR3 runs 12 residues. The CDR3 is CASSPHLDEQYF. The CDR3 bases are TGTGCCAGCAGCCCCCACCTGGACGAGCAGTACTTC.

A single count supports this clone. The CDR3, as DNA: TGCGCCAGCAGCTTGGGTAGCGGGAGTGGAGATACGCAGTATTTT. It yields the protein CASSLGSGSGDTQYF. J is TRBJ2-3 and V is TRBV5-1; 9 bases fit TRBD2. Germline-derived CDR1 and CDR2 are SGHRS and YFSETQ. The CDR3 consists of 15 residues. V shed 0 bases and J 5 bases; nucleotides not matched to a gene: 4.

The CDR3: CASRAPGQPFEAFF. The CDR3 DNA sequence: TGTGCCAGCAGGGCTCCGGGACAGCCCTTTGAAGCTTTCTTT. The rearrangement links TRBV28 to TRBJ1-1, with 7 nucleotides matching TRBD1. Germline V gene lookup returns CDR1 MDHEN and CDR2 SYDVKM. CDR3 length: 14 amino acids. V shed 6 bases, J shed 7 bases, and the junction held 11 bases outside the gene matches.

This chain connects TRBV5-1 to TRBJ2-7; TRBD1 aligns across 8 bases. The CDR3 has 14 amino acids. V lost 2 bases to trimming and J lost 3 bases; unmatched junction nucleotides: 4. Germline-derived CDR1 and CDR2 are SGHRS and YFSETQ. CDR3 region: CASSFGTGDYEQYF. The CDR3, as DNA: TGCGCCAGCAGCTTCGGGACAGGAGACTACGAGCAGTACTTC.

J is TRBJ2-5 and V is TRBV7-2; D is possibly TRBD1 (6 bases). The CDR3 runs to 13 residues. Trimming stripped 7 bases from V and 2 bases from J, with 11 bases between. Germline lookup yields CDR1 SGHTA and CDR2 FQGNSA. The CDR3 nucleotides are TGTGCCAGCAACCGACAGGTACAAGAGACCCAGTACTTC. This codes for CASNRQVQETQYF.

This chain links TRBV28 with TRBJ2-7; the D call may be TRBD1 or TRBD2 (5 bases each). The length of the CDR3 is 11 residues. V gave up 8 bases and J gave up 9 bases, with 14 bases separating them. Germline V CDR1 and CDR2: MDHEN, SYDVKM. As DNA, the CDR3 is TGTGCCAGCGGTGAGTGGGGGAGGCAGTACTTC. Protein sequence: CASGEWGRQYF.

CDR3 region: CASSLVGGSTEAFF. The CDR3 DNA reads as TGTGCCAGCAGCTTGGTAGGGGGGAGCACTGAAGCTTTCTTT. The genes are TRBV5-5 and TRBJ1-1; maybe TRBD1 (6 bases). This CDR3 region has 14 residues. V lost 0 bases to trimming and J lost 4 bases, with 10 bases between them. Germline CDR1 SGHKS, CDR2 YYEKEE (reference sequence).

The rearrangement joins TRBV7-2 to TRBJ2-7; maybe TRBD2 (5 bases). V was cut by 1 base and J by 3 bases, with 13 bases left in between. The CDR3 is 15 residues long. The V gene's germline CDR1 is SGHTA and CDR2 FQGNSA. CDR3 bases: TGTGCCAGCAGCTTAGGAGGGCAGTGGGACTACGAGCAGTACTTC. Its translation is CASSLGGQWDYEQYF. The complete variable domain, with remaining parts taken from reference TRBV7-2 and TRBJ2-7, reads GAGVSQSPSNKVTEKGKDVELRCDPISGHTALYWYRQSLGQGLEFLIYFQGNSAPDKSGLPSDRFSAERTGGSVSTLTIQRTQQEDSAVYLCASSLGGQWDYEQYFGPGTRLTVT.

This chain connects TRBV11-3 to TRBJ1-1; D possibly corresponds to TRBD1 (5 bases). Trimming took 5 bases from V and 1 from J, leaving 17 bases between them. This CDR3 contains 16 residues. Germline values: CDR1 SGHNT, CDR2 YENEEA. This chain's CDR3 is CASSAELRARNTEAFF. The CDR3 DNA sequence: TGTGCCAGCAGCGCAGAGCTCAGGGCCCGGAACACTGAAGCTTTCTTT. The entire variable domain, with the rest obtained from reference TRBV11-3 and TRBJ1-1, is as follows: EAGVVQSPRYKIIEKKQPVAFWCNPISGHNTLYWYLQNLGQGPELLIRYENEEAVDDSQLPKDRFSAERLKGVDSTLKIQPAELGDSAVYLCASSAELRARNTEAFFGQGTRLTVV.